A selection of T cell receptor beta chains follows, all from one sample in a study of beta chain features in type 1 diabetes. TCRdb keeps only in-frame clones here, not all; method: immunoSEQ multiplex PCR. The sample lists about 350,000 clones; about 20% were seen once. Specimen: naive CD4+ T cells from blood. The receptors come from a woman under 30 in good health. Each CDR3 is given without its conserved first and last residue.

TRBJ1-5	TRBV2	ASSEAGQPQH
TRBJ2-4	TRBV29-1	SVTGTGKNIQY
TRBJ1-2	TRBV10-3	AISDPRPGDVYT
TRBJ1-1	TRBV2	ASRPRESGTEAF
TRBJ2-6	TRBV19	ASIAGSSGANVLT
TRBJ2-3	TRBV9	ASSVGADTQY
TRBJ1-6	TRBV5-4	ASSTQGALGSPLH
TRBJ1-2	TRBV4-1	ASSQPTSGQAYGYT
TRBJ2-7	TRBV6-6	ASSYSTGQLSYEQY
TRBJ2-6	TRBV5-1	ASSLEGSSGANVLT
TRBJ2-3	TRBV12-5	ASGSGDTDTQY
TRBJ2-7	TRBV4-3	ASSQGGGERSEQY
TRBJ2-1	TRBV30	AWSVSLNEQF
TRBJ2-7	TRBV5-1	ASSLDQGVTGEQY
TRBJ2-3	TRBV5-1	ASSGGLAGGTDTQY
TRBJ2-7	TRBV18	ASSPAGTNEQY
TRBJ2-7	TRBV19	ASSLRDRDEQY
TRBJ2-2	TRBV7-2	ASLLSTSGFYTGELF
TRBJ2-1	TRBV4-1	ASSQGAGGNNEQF
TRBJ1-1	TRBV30	AWSWTGNTEAF
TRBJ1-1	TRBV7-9	ASSLGMAGNTEAF
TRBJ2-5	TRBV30	AWSGPTEGLETQY
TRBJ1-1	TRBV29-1	SVDQGAGEGTEAF
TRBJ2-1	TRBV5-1	ASSLTRAEQF
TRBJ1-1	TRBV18	ASSPGEGIEAF
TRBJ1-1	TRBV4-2	ASSLQRNTEAF
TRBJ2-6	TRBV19	ASIGVGVSGANVLT
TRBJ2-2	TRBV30	AWQSGGAGSTGELF
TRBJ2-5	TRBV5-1	ASSLGTAETQY
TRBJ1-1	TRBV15	ATSTSGWGLGNTEAF
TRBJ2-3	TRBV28	ASSPAGPLGDTQY
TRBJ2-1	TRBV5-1	ASSLAASSYNEQF
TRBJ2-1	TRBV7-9	ASSLTGATAGYNEQF
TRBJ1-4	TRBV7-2	ASTLAGVGAEKLF
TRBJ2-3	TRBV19	ASLGQGMTDTQY
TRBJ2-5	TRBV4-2	ASSQGGGGFGETQY
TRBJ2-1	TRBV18	ASSRPGQGIYEQF
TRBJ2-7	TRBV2	ASSDGGEQY
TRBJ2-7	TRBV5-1	ASSLMAGGSSYEQY
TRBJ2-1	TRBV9	ASSTGLAGPPYNEQF
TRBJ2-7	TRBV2	ASGKREVSYEQY
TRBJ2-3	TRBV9	ASSVAAGTQY